This is a list of T cell receptor beta chains from one sample in a study of vaccination and CD4 T cells after COVID-19. No antigen has been assigned to these receptors. TCRdb independently ran MiXCR on the PCR reads; one entry per CDR3 protein. Of roughly 20,000 distinct CDR3 sequences in the sample, 56% were seen once. The sequencing input was CD4+ T cells from blood, cultured in vitro. Every receptor here comes from a human donor who had recovered from COVID-19. Each CDR3 is given with its conserved first and last residue. The D gene is left open where the match is weak. For some rows the clone size is stated as once, few or many, or as a class when expanded; others skip it.

V	J	D	size	DNA	CDR3
TRBV20-1	TRBJ1-2	TRBD1	NA	TGCAGTGCTAGTCCTGGGACAGGGGACTATGGCTACACCTTC	CSASPGTGDYGYTF
TRBV2	TRBJ2-7	TRBD1	NA	TGTGCCAGCGGACAGGGGGTCCCGTACTTC	CASGQGVPYF
TRBV20-1	TRBJ2-2	NA	few	TGCAGTGCCCGGCGCCGGGGGAACACCGGGGAGCTGTTTTTT	CSARRRGNTGELFF
TRBV24-1	TRBJ2-1	NA	few	TGTGCCACCAGGCGGACGGCCAGCGATGAGCAGTTCTTC	CATRRTASDEQFF
TRBV7-8	TRBJ1-2	NA	NA	TGTGCCAGCAGGCCCCCGGGACCCACTAACTATGGCTACACCTTC	CASRPPGPTNYGYTF
TRBV10-3	TRBJ1-3	NA	once	TGTGCCAGCACGTCACAGGTCAGCTCTGGAAACACCATATATTTT	CASTSQVSSGNTIYF
TRBV27	TRBJ1-2	NA	NA	TGTGCCAGCAGTTTAAAGCCACAGGGATTATATGGCTACACCTTC	CASSLKPQGLYGYTF
TRBV5-8	TRBJ2-7	NA	once	TGTGCCAGCAGCGCAAACTACGAGCAGTACTTC	CASSANYEQYF
TRBV6-5	TRBJ1-5	NA	few	TGTGCCAGCAGTTACATGGCAGGCGATCAGCCCCAGCATTTT	CASSYMAGDQPQHF
TRBV20-1	TRBJ2-1	NA	few	TGCAGTGCTAGAGTGGTTGGGAACGAGTTCTTC	CSARVVGNEFF
TRBV7-3	TRBJ2-2	NA	NA	TGTGCCAGCAGCAGGGGGAACGGGGAGCTGTTTTTT	CASSRGNGELFF
TRBV6-5	TRBJ2-5	NA	NA	TGTGCCAGCAGTTACCTGAAGTCCAACGAGGGGTCCGAGACCCAGTACTTC	CASSYLKSNEGSETQYF
TRBV6-1	TRBJ1-2	TRBD1	few	TGTGCCAGCAGACAGGGGAACTATGGCTACACCTTC	CASRQGNYGYTF
TRBV6-2/TRBV6-3	TRBJ2-5	TRBD2	few	TGTGCCAGCACCAAGGGCGGGAGGTTGGAGACCCAGTACTTC	CASTKGGRLETQYF
TRBV18	TRBJ2-1	NA	NA	TGTGCCAGCTCACCTTCGTCCGGGAGAAGTGAGCAGTTCTTC	CASSPSSGRSEQFF
TRBV27	TRBJ1-2	TRBD1	few	TGTGCCGCAGGGCGCAATGACAGGGTCAATGGCTACACCTTC	CAAGRNDRVNGYTF
TRBV28	TRBJ2-4	TRBD1	NA	TGTGCCAGCATGAAAGGGGACAGGCTAAACATTCAGTACTTC	CASMKGDRLNIQYF
TRBV30	TRBJ1-5	NA	NA	TGTGCCTGGAGTGTAGGCCCCCGTGATCAGCCCCAGCATTTT	CAWSVGPRDQPQHF
TRBV6-1	TRBJ2-7	NA	once	TGTGCCAGCAGTCTTGCTTTCCGCGGGCAGCCATCCTACGAGCAGTACTTC	CASSLAFRGQPSYEQYF
TRBV10-3	TRBJ2-2	NA	NA	TGTGCCATCAGTGAGTCGAATGTCGGTGAGCTGTTTTTT	CAISESNVGELFF
TRBV20-1	TRBJ1-2	TRBD1	NA	TGCAGTGCTAGCGAACAGGGGGCGTGGGGCTACACCTTC	CSASEQGAWGYTF
TRBV24-1	TRBJ2-7	NA	NA	TGTGCCAACGACAGGAGCTCCTACGAGCAGTACTTC	CANDRSSYEQYF
TRBV5-1	TRBJ2-6	NA	NA	TGCGCCAGCAGTTCCGGGAGCGGGGCCAACGTCCTGACTTTC	CASSSGSGANVLTF
TRBV12-3/TRBV12-4	TRBJ1-5	NA	NA	TGTGCCAGCAGTTTAAGTGGCGAACAGCCCCAGCATTTT	CASSLSGEQPQHF
TRBV7-2	TRBJ2-1	NA	NA	TGTGCCAGCAACCCTAGCTCCTACAATGAGCAGTTCTTC	CASNPSSYNEQFF
TRBV10-3	TRBJ1-2	TRBD1	few	TGTGCCATCTACAGGGGATTAAGACATGGCTACACCTTC	CAIYRGLRHGYTF
TRBV27	TRBJ2-1	NA	NA	TGTGCCAGCAGTTTATCTCAGGGGGCTAGCGGGCAATACAATGAGCAGTTCTTC	CASSLSQGASGQYNEQFF